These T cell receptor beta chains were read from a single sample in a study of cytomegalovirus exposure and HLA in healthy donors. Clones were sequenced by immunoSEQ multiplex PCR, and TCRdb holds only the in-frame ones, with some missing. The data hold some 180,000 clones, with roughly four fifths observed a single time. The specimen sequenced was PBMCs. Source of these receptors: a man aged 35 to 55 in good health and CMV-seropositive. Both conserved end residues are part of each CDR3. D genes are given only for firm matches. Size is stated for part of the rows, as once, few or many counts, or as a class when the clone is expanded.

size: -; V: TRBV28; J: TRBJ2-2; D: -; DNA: TGTGCCAGCAGTACATGGACAGTTGGCGGGGAGCTGTTTTTT; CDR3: CASSTWTVGGELFF
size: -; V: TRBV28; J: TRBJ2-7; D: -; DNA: TGTGCCAGCAGTAGCGACTCGGTCCGGTACGAGCAGTACTTC; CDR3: CASSSDSVRYEQYF
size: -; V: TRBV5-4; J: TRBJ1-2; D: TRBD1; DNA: TGTGCCAGCAGCCCCGGCGGACAGGGCGCTAACTATGGCTACACCTTC; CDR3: CASSPGGQGANYGYTF
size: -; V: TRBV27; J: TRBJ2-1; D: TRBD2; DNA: TGTGCCAGCAGTCCGACCCAGCCTGACAGGCGGGGGGATGAGCAGTTCTTC; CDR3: CASSPTQPDRRGDEQFF
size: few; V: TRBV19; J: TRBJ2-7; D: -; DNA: TGTGCCAGTAGTATAAGCGGGTCGGCGTTCGGGGACTACGAGCAGTACTTC; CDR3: CASSISGSAFGDYEQYF
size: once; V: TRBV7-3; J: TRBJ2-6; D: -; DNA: TGTGCCAGCAGCTTCTTTGGGGCCAACGTCCTGACTTTC; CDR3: CASSFFGANVLTF
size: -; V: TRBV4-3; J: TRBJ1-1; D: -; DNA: TGCGCCAGCAGCCAAGATTCGGGGGTTAGAACTGAAGCTTTCTTT; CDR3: CASSQDSGVRTEAFF
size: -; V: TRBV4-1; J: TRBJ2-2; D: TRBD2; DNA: TGCGCCAGCAGCCAATTTTCGCGGGAGGGCCTAGGCACCGGGGAGCTGTTTTTT; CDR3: CASSQFSREGLGTGELFF
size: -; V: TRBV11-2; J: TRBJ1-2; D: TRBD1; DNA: TGTGCCAGCAGCCCCCAGACAGGGTCCTATGGCTACACCTTC; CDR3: CASSPQTGSYGYTF
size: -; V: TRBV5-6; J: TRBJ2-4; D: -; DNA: TGTGCCAGCAGCTCGTTAGCCAAAAACATTCAGTACTTC; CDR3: CASSSLAKNIQYF
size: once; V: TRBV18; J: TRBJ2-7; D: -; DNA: TGTGCCAGCTCACTGAACATGGACGAGCAGTACTTC; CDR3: CASSLNMDEQYF
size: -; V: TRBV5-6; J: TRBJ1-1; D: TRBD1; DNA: TGTGCCAGCACCAGTCAGGGGGGCACTGAAGCTTTCTTT; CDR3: CASTSQGGTEAFF
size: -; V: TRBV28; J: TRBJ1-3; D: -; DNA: TGTGCCAGCAGCCCCGGGGGGGTCGGAAACACCATATATTTT; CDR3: CASSPGGVGNTIYF
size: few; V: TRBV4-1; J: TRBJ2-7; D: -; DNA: TGCGCCAGCAGCCCATCCCGGGAACGGGGTACCTACGAGCAGTACTTC; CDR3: CASSPSRERGTYEQYF
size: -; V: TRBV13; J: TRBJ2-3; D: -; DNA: TGTGCCAGCAGCTTAGGGGAACAAGCGGATACGCAGTATTTT; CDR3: CASSLGEQADTQYF
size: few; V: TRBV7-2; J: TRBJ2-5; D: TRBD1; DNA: TGTGCCAGCAGCTCGACAGGGGGGGAAGAGACCCAGTACTTC; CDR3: CASSSTGGEETQYF
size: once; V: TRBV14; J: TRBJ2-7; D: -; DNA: TGTGCCAGCAGCCAAGATAGGAGGGCGGCTGTTGACGAGCAGTACTTC; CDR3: CASSQDRRAAVDEQYF
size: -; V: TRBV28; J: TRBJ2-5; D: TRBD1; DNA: TGTGCCAGCACCAACAGGGGTTCCCAAGAGACCCAGTACTTC; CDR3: CASTNRGSQETQYF
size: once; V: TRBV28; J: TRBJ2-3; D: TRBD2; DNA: TGTGCCAGCAGTTCTACAAGGGCCCTTACTAGCTCAAGGGAGGGCTTAAGCACAGATACGCAGTATTTT; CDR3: CASSSTRALTSSREGLSTDTQYF
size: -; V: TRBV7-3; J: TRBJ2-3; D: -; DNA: TGTGCCAGCAGCTTAGACTCAGATACGCAGTATTTT; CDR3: CASSLDSDTQYF
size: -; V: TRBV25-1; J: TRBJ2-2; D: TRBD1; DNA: TGTGCCAGCAGTGATTCCCGACAGGGGCCTACCGGGGAGCTGTTTTTT; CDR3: CASSDSRQGPTGELFF
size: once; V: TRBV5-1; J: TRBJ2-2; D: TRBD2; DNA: TGCGCCAGCAGCCCCTCCCAGTCCTCTAGCGGTGGAGAGCCCGGGGAGCTGTTTTTT; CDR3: CASSPSQSSSGGEPGELFF
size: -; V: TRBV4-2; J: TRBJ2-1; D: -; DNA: TGTGCCAGCAGCCAAGATTGGCAGGGAAGCTCCTACAATGAGCAGTTCTTC; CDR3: CASSQDWQGSSYNEQFF
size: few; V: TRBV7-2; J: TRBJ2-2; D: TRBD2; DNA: TGTGCCAGCAGCCGTGTGGTAATAGGCGGGAGGGCGTACACCGGGGAGCTGTTTTTT; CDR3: CASSRVVIGGRAYTGELFF
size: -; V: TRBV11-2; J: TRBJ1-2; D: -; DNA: TGTGCCAGCAGCTTAGGAGCTGGAGTATTAGCTAACTATGGCTACACCTTC; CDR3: CASSLGAGVLANYGYTF
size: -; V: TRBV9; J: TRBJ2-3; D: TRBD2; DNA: TGTGCCAGCAGCGTAAGACCTAGCGGGGGAGCTAGCACAGATACGCAGTATTTT; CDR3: CASSVRPSGGASTDTQYF
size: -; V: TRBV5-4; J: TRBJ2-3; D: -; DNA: TGTGCCAGCAGCTTGGGGGGCCCCTTCACAGATACGCAGTATTTT; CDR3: CASSLGGPFTDTQYF
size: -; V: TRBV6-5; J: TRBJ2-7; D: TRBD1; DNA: TGTGCCAGCAGCGACGGGGGACAGGGCGGCGACGAGCAGTACTTC; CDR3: CASSDGGQGGDEQYF
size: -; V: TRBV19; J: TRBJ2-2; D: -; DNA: TGTGCCAGTAGGTTACGGGGGACCGGGGAGCTGTTTTTT; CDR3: CASRLRGTGELFF
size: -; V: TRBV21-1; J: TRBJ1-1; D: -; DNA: TGTGCCAGCAGCAAAGCGGCCAATTTTGGTGGCACTGAAGCTTTCTTT; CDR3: CASSKAANFGGTEAFF
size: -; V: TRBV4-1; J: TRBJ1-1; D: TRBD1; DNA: TGCGCCAGCAGCGACCGACAGGGGAGGTCCACTGAAGCTTTCTTT; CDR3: CASSDRQGRSTEAFF
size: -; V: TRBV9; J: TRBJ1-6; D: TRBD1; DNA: TGTGCCAGCAGCGCCGGACAGGGGCCGAATTCACCCCTCCACTTT; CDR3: CASSAGQGPNSPLHF
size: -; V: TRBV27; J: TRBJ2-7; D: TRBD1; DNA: TGTGCCAGCAGTGGGCAGGGGGTCGAGCAGTACTTC; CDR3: CASSGQGVEQYF
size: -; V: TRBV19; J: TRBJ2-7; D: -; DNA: TGTGCCACCGGACTCGGATACGAGCAGTACTTC; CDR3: CATGLGYEQYF
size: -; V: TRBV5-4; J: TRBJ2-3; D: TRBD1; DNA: TGTGCCAGCAGCCGACGACAGGGATCCCTAACTAGCACAGATACGCAGTATTTT; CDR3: CASSRRQGSLTSTDTQYF
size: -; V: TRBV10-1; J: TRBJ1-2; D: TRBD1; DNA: TGCGCCAGCAGCGCGGACAGGGGTGGAGGCTACACCTTC; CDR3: CASSADRGGGYTF
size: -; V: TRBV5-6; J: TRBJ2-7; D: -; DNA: TGTGCCAGCAGCACCCGACAGGACTACGAGCAGTACTTC; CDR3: CASSTRQDYEQYF
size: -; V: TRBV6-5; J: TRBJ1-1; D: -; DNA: TGTGCCAGCAGTTTAAAGACAGGAAACACTGAAGCTTTCTTT; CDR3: CASSLKTGNTEAFF
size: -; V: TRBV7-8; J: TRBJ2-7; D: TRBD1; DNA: TGTGCCAGCAGCTTATGGACAGGTGGATCCCACGAGCAGTACTTC; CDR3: CASSLWTGGSHEQYF
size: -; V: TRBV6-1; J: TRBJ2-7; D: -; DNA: TGTGCCAGCAGAAACATATGGGCCAACTCCTACGAGCAGTACTTC; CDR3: CASRNIWANSYEQYF
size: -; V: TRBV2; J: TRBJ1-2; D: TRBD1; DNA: TGTGCCAGCAGAGACAGGGAAGACAACTATGGCTACACCTTC; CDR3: CASRDREDNYGYTF
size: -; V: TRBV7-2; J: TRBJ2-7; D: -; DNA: TGTGCCAGCAGCTTAGCGACGGGTTCCTACGAGCAGTACTTC; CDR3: CASSLATGSYEQYF
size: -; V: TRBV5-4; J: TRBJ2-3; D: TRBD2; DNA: TGTGCCAGCAGCTTGGTAGCGGGGGTTTCCACAGATACGCAGTATTTT; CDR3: CASSLVAGVSTDTQYF
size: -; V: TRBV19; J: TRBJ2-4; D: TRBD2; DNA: TGTGCCAGTAGTATAGTTCCTAGCGGTGCCAAAAACATTCAGTACTTC; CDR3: CASSIVPSGAKNIQYF
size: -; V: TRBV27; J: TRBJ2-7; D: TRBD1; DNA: TGTGCCAGCATGTTCGTGACAGGGTACCACGAGCAGTACTTC; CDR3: CASMFVTGYHEQYF
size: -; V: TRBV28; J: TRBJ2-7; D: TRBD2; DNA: TGTGCCAGCAGTCCCGGGACTAGAAACGAGCAGTACTTC; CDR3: CASSPGTRNEQYF
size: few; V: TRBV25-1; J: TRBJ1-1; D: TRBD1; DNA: TGTGCCAGCAGTGAATCAGACAGGGCTTACACTGAAGCTTTCTTT; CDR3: CASSESDRAYTEAFF
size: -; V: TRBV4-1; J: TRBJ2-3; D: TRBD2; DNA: TGCGCCAGCAGCCAACAAATACGGGAGGGAGGAGATACGCAGTATTTT; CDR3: CASSQQIREGGDTQYF
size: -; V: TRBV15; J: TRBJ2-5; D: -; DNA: TGTGCCACCAGCAGGAGCCAAGAGACCCAGTACTTC; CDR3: CATSRSQETQYF
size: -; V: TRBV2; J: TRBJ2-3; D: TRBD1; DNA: TGTGCCAGCAGTGAACAGGGGGCGCTTAGAACAGATACGCAGTATTTT; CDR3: CASSEQGALRTDTQYF
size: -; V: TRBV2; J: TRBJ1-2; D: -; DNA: TGTGCCAGCAGTGAAAGGACAGTGGACACCTTC; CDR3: CASSERTVDTF
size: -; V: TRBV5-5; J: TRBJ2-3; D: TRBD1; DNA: TGTGCCAGCAGCCCATGGACAGGGGCAGATACGCAGTATTTT; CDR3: CASSPWTGADTQYF
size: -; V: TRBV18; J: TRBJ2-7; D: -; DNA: TGTGCCAGCTCACCCTCAGGGGGGTTAATACACGAGCAGTACTTC; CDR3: CASSPSGGLIHEQYF
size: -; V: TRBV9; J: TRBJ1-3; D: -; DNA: TGTGCCAGCAGCGTAGCCCAATGGCCTGGAAACACCATATATTTT; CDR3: CASSVAQWPGNTIYF